Reported below is one T cell receptor beta chain. What it binds is not known. This entry belongs to a study of T cell responses to AZD1222 COVID-19 vaccine. Whole-study results and caveats: Donors were mostly white British, more females; clonal diversity possibly underestimated. Repertoires were obtained only post-peak T cell response.

Sequencing was performed with immunoSEQ multiplex PCR; in TCRdb, only in-frame clones are kept and a portion is missing. The sample has roughly 93,000 clones, 75% to 90% seen once; the top ten hold about 25%. V was pared by 7 bases and J by 8 bases, with 7 bases of the junction left unmatched. This CDR3 has 12 amino acids. Germline V gives CDR1 SGHNT, CDR2 YYREEE (reference sequence). The sequence was collected from an adult in good health. The chain joins TRBV5-4 to TRBJ1-1; TRBD1 matches 8 bases. Sequences were derived from peripheral blood, sampled on day 0 of AZD1222 vaccination. The CDR3 region has the DNA TGTGCCAGCGGAACAGGGGGGGGAGAAGCTTTCTTT. This gives the protein CASGTGGGEAFF.